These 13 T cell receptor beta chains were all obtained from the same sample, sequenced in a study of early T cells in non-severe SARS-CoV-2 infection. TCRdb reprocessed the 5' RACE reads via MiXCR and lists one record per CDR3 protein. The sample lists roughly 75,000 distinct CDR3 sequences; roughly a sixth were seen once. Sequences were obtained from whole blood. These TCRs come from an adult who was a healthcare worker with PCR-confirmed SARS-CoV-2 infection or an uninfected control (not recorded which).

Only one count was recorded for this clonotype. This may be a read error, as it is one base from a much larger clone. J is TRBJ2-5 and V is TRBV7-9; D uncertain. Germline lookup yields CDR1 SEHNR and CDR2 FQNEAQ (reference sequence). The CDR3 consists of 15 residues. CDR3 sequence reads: CASSRAEGVEETRYF. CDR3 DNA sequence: TGTGCCAGCAGCCGGGCGGAAGGAGTGGAAGAGACCCGGTACTTC. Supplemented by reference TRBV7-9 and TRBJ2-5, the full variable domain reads DTGVSQNPRHKITKRGQNVTFRCDPISEHNRLYWYRQTLGQGPEFLTYFQNEAQLEKSRLLSDRFSAERPKGSFSTLEIQRTEQGDSAMYLCASSRAEGVEETRYFGPGTRLLVL.

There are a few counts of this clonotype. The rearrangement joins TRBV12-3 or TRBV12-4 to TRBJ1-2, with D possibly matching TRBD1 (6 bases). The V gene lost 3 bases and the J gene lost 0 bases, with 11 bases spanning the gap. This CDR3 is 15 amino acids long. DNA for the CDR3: TGTGCCAGCAGTTTCGACAGGACTGCTAACTATGGCTACACCTTC. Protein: CASSFDRTANYGYTF.

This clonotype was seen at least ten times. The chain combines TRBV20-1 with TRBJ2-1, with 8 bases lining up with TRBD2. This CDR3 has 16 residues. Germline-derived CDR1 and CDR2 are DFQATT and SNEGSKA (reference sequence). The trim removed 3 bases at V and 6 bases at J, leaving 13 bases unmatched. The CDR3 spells CSARSLEAGDFNEQFF. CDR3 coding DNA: TGCAGTGCTAGGAGCCTGGAAGCGGGGGACTTCAATGAGCAGTTCTTC.

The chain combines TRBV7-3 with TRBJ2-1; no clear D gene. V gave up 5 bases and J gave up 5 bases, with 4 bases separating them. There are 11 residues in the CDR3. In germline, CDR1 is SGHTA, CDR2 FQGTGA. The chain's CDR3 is CASSQNNEQFF. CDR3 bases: TGTGCCAGCAGCCAAAACAATGAGCAGTTCTTC.

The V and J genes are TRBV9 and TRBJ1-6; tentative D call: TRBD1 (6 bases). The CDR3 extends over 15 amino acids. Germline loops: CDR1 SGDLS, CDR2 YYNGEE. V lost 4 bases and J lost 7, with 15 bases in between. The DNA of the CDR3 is TGTGCCAGCAGCCCGAGGGCAGGGGAGAATTCACCCCTCCACTTT. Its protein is CASSPRAGENSPLHF.

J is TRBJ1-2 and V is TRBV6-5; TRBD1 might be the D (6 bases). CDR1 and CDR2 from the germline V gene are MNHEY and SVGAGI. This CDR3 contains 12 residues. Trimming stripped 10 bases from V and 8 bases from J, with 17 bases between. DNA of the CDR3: TGTGCCACCCTTACGGGGGCAGGGGGCTACACCTTC. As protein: CATLTGAGGYTF.

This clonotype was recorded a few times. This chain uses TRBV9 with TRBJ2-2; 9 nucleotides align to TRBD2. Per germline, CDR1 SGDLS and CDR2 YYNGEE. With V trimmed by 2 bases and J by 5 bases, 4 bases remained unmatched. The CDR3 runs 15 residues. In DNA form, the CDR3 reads TGTGCCAGCAGCGTGTCCAGCGGGAGGACCGGGGAGCTGTTTTTT. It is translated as CASSVSSGRTGELFF. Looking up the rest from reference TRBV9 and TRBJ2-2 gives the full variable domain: DSGVTQTPKHLITATGQRVTLRCSPRSGDLSVYWYQQSLDQGLQFLIQYYNGEERAKGNILERFSAQQFPDLHSELNLSSLELGDSALYFCASSVSSGRTGELFFGEGSRLTVL.

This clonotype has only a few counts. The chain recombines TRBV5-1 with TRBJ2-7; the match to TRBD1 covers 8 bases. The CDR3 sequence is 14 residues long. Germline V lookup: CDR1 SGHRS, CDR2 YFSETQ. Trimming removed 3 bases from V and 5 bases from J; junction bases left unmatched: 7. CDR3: CASSSGTGHDEQYF. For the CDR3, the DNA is TGCGCCAGCAGCTCTGGGACAGGCCACGACGAGCAGTACTTC.

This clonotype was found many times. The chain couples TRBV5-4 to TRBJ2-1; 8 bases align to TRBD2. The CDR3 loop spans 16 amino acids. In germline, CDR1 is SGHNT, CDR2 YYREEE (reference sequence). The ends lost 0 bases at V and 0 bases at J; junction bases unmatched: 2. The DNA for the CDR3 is TGTGCCAGCAGCTTGGATCTAGCGGGCTCCTACAATGAGCAGTTCTTC. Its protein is CASSLDLAGSYNEQFF.

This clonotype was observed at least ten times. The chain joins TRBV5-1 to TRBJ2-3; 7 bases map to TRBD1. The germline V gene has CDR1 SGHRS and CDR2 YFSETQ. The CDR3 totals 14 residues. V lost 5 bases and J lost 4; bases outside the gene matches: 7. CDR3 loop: CASSPTDRADTQYF. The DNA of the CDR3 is TGCGCCAGCAGTCCCACAGACAGGGCAGATACGCAGTATTTT. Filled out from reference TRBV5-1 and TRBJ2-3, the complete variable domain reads KAGVTQTPRYLIKTRGQQVTLSCSPISGHRSVSWYQQTPGQGLQFLFEYFSETQRNKGNFPGRFSGRQFSNSRSEMNVSTLELGDSALYLCASSPTDRADTQYFGPGTRLTVL.

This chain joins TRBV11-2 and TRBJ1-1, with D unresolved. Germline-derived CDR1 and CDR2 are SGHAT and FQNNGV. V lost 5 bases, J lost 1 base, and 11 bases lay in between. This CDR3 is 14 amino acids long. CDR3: CASSPPNGNTEAFF. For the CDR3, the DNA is TGTGCCAGCAGCCCGCCTAACGGGAACACTGAAGCTTTCTTT. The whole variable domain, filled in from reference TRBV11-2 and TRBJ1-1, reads EAGVAQSPRYKIIEKRQSVAFWCNPISGHATLYWYQQILGQGPKLLIQFQNNGVVDDSQLPKDRFSAERLKGVDSTLKIQPAKLEDSAVYLCASSPPNGNTEAFFGQGTRLTVV.

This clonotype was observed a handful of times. The chain's CDR3 is CASSYRGAEAFF. The CDR3 nucleotides read TGTGCCAGCAGTTACCGAGGGGCTGAAGCTTTCTTT. The chain combines TRBV6-5 with TRBJ1-1; possibly TRBD1 for D (5 bases). Trimming took off 2 bases at V and 6 bases at J, with 7 bases between the two ends. This CDR3 is 12 amino acids long. Looked up from germline, CDR1 is MNHEY and CDR2 is SVGAGI.

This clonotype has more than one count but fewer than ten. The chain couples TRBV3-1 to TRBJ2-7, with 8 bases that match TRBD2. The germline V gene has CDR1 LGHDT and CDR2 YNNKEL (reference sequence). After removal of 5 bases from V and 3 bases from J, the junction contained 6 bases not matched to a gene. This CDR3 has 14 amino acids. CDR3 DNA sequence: TGTGCCAGCAGCTCCGAGCGGGAGCTCTACGAGCAGTACTTC. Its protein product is CASSSERELYEQYF.